The 31 T cell receptor beta chains below come from one sample, sequenced in a study of shared clonotypes between healthy human individuals. Repertoires were generated with immunoSEQ multiplex PCR, while TCRdb's copy carries only in-frame clones and drops some. The sample records under 200,000 clones, 90% to 95% being singletons. Material for sequencing was naive CD4+ T cells sorted from blood. Sample subset: CD45RA+ positively selected. These receptors were taken from a woman in her 30s in good health.

This clone appeared once. The chain carries TRBV10-1 and TRBJ2-1; 7 bases line up with TRBD2. The CDR3 is 15 amino acids. Trimming took 5 bases from V and 2 from J; bases not matched to a gene: 6. The germline V gene encodes CDR1 WNHNN and CDR2 SYGVQD (reference sequence). The CDR3, as DNA: TGCGCCAGCAGTAGCGGGGCTGACGCCTACAATGAGCAGTTCTTC. It yields the protein CASSSGADAYNEQFF.

This sequence joins TRBV7-9 and TRBJ2-1, with D possibly TRBD2 on 6 matching bases. In germline, CDR1 is SEHNR, CDR2 FQNEAQ (reference sequence). This CDR3 comprises 14 residues. Trimming left V 4 bases short and J 7 bases short, with 14 bases between. In DNA, the CDR3 is TGTGCCAGCAGCTCGTCGGGAGCCGGTAATGAGCAGTTCTTC. Encoded protein: CASSSSGAGNEQFF.

This clone appeared once. The rearrangement joins TRBV29-1 to TRBJ2-1; 9 nucleotides agree with TRBD2. CDR3 length: 18 residues. Germline V gives CDR1 SQVTM, CDR2 ANQGSEA. With V trimmed by 0 bases and J by 0 bases, 9 bases remained unmatched. CDR3 loop: CSVEDNASGNGSYNEQFF. The CDR3 bases are TGCAGCGTTGAAGATAATGCTAGCGGGAACGGCTCCTACAATGAGCAGTTCTTC.

The chain carries TRBV29-1 and TRBJ2-7; the match to TRBD2 covers 12 bases. V shed 3 bases and J 5 bases; nucleotides not matched to a gene: 5. The CDR3 has 14 amino acids. Germline loops: CDR1 SQVTM, CDR2 ANQGSEA. CDR3 sequence reads: CSVEGLAGGDEQYF. Here the CDR3 DNA reads TGCAGCGTTGAGGGGCTAGCGGGAGGGGACGAGCAGTACTTC.

The chain has TRBV5-1 and TRBJ2-7; D possibly corresponds to TRBD1 (6 bases). This CDR3 has 12 residues. Per the germline V gene, CDR1 is SGHRS and CDR2 is YFSETQ. Trimming cost V 4 bases and J 6 bases, with 11 bases left between them. The CDR3 nucleotides are TGCGCCAGCAGCGACAGGTTCTCCGAGCAGTACTTC. Protein: CASSDRFSEQYF.

The chain couples TRBV27 to TRBJ1-5, with 9 bases lining up with TRBD1. V gave up 5 bases and J gave up 4 bases; unmatched junction bases: 6. Germline loops: CDR1 MNHEY, CDR2 SMNVEV (reference sequence). CDR3 length: 15 amino acids. The CDR3 nucleotides read TGTGCCAGCAGTATCGGACAGGGGCAAAATCAGCCCCAGCATTTT. This encodes CASSIGQGQNQPQHF.

This chain links TRBV28 with TRBJ2-5; D might be TRBD1 (6 bases). This CDR3 contains 15 residues. Trimming took off 6 bases at V and 7 bases at J, with 21 bases between the two ends. Germline CDR1 MDHEN, CDR2 SYDVKM. CDR3 DNA: TGTGCCAGCAGATCCCCGGGACAAATGTACGGGACCCAGTACTTC. Translating gives CASRSPGQMYGTQYF.

This chain uses TRBV2 with TRBJ1-1; no clear D gene. The CDR3 consists of 14 residues. Trimming removed 6 bases at V and 5 bases at J, with 16 bases between. The germline V gene encodes CDR1 SNHLY and CDR2 FYNNEI. DNA for the CDR3: TGTGCCAGCAGGGACGACGGCAAAGGGACTGAAGCTTTCTTT. Amino acid sequence: CASRDDGKGTEAFF.

The V gene is TRBV6-4, the J gene TRBJ2-7; TRBD1 or TRBD2 may be the D gene (5 bases each). This CDR3 is 13 amino acids long. CDR1 and CDR2 (germline): MRHNA, SNTAGT. Trimming took off 8 bases at V and 4 bases at J, with 15 bases between the two ends. The CDR3 region has the DNA TGTGCCAGCCGACGGGACGGAAGATACGAGCAGTACTTC. Its translation: CASRRDGRYEQYF.

This clone came up once. J is TRBJ1-6 and V is TRBV6-6, with a weak D call TRBD1 (6 bases). The CDR3 is 15 residues long. The germline V gene encodes CDR1 MNHNY and CDR2 SVGAGI (reference sequence). Trimming removed 6 bases from V and 8 bases from J, with 17 bases in between. The CDR3 coding sequence is TGTGCCAGCAGCTCTAGGGGGGGAAGTGATTCACCCCTCCACTTT. Encoded protein: CASSSRGGSDSPLHF.

This sequence joins TRBV6-4 and TRBJ2-1; 7 positions match TRBD2. The CDR3 loop spans 15 amino acids. Per germline, CDR1 MRHNA and CDR2 SNTAGT. J gave up 2 bases and V 4 bases, and 5 bases lay outside the gene matches. CDR3 amino acids: CASSVAGDAYNEQFF. In nucleotides, the CDR3 is TGTGCCAGCAGTGTGGCGGGAGACGCCTACAATGAGCAGTTCTTC.

The V call is TRBV2, the J call TRBJ2-7; D unclear. CDR1 is SNHLY and CDR2 is FYNNEI in the germline V gene. Trimming shortened V by 6 bases and J by 6 bases, and 18 bases separated the two germline ends. The CDR3 extends over 14 amino acids. As DNA, the CDR3 is TGTGCCAGCAGCGCAAACGGGTTTCCGTCCGAGCAGTACTTC. It translates to CASSANGFPSEQYF. Drawing the rest from reference TRBV2 and TRBJ2-7, the complete variable domain is EPEVTQTPSHQVTQMGQEVILRCVPISNHLYFYWYRQILGQKVEFLVSFYNNEISEKSEIFDDQFSVERPDGSNFTLKIRSTKLEDSAMYFCASSANGFPSEQYFGPGTRLTVT.

The CDR3: CSVEGFSSYNEQFF. CDR3 coding DNA: TGCAGCGTTGAAGGGTTTAGCTCCTACAATGAGCAGTTCTTC. The chain joins TRBV29-1 to TRBJ2-1; D gene unclear. CDR1 SQVTM and CDR2 ANQGSEA come from the germline V gene. Deletions cut 1 base from V and 0 bases from J, with 7 bases between. The CDR3 covers 14 residues.

The V and J genes are TRBV28 and TRBJ1-4; D is unresolved. Germline V gene data show CDR1 as MDHEN and CDR2 as SYDVKM. The CDR3 has 15 residues. Trimming shortened V by 5 bases and J by 8 bases, and 18 bases separated the two germline ends. The CDR3 DNA sequence: TGTGCCAGCAGTCTTATTACGGCGGTGGGGGAAAAACTGTTTTTT. The encoded protein is CASSLITAVGEKLFF.

The gene calls are TRBV27 and TRBJ1-2; 9 nucleotides align to TRBD1. The CDR3 loop spans 15 amino acids. Germline CDR1 and CDR2: MNHEY and SMNVEV (reference sequence). J lost 7 bases, V lost 4 bases, and 10 bases had no gene match. Written as DNA, the CDR3 is TGTGCCAGCAGTTCAAGACAGGGGGTACCGAGTGGCTACACCTTC. Its protein product is CASSSRQGVPSGYTF.

This chain links TRBV28 with TRBJ1-2; D gene ambiguous. This CDR3 spans 14 amino acids. V was clipped by 4 bases and J by 1 base, with 10 bases between them. Germline V gene sequence: CDR1 MDHEN, CDR2 SYDVKM. The CDR3 reads CASSSHGNNYGYTF. CDR3 nucleotides: TGTGCCAGCAGTTCCCACGGGAATAACTATGGCTACACCTTC.

The chain has TRBV6-1 and TRBJ1-2; 12 nucleotides align to TRBD1. The CDR3 has 14 residues. Germline values: CDR1 MNHNS, CDR2 SASEGT. J gave up 6 bases and V 7 bases, and 6 bases lay outside the gene matches. DNA of the CDR3: TGTGCCAGCAAAACCGGGACAGGGGGCCATGGCTACACCTTC. Protein: CASKTGTGGHGYTF.

The rearrangement uses TRBV18 and TRBJ2-7; D possibly uses TRBD1 or TRBD2 (5 bases each). V lost 3 bases and J lost 2, with 14 bases in between. CDR1 KGHSH and CDR2 LQKENI come from the germline V gene. This CDR3 comprises 15 residues. The CDR3 sequence is CASSPSGAAAYEQYF. In DNA form, the CDR3 reads TGTGCCAGCTCACCCTCCGGGGCAGCCGCCTACGAGCAGTACTTC.

The rearrangement joins TRBV2 to TRBJ1-4, with TRBD1 as a possible D gene (6 bases). Germline V gene data show CDR1 as SNHLY and CDR2 as FYNNEI. V was clipped by 9 bases and J by 5 bases, with 16 bases between them. There are 14 residues in the CDR3. The CDR3 spells CASAEQGTNEKLFF. CDR3 sequence (DNA): TGTGCCAGTGCCGAACAGGGAACGAATGAAAAACTGTTTTTT.

The rearrangement links TRBV6-5 to TRBJ2-2, with 8 bases fitting TRBD2. Looked up from germline, CDR1 is MNHEY and CDR2 is SVGAGI. J was trimmed by 4 bases and V by 7 bases; bases with no gene match: 5. CDR3 length: 14 residues. The CDR3 region has the DNA TGTGCCAGCAAAGCGGGAGTGCTCACCGGGGAGCTGTTTTTT. This gives the protein CASKAGVLTGELFF.

J is TRBJ1-1 and V is TRBV27; tentative D call: TRBD1 (6 bases). V was cut by 2 bases and J by 11 bases, with 12 bases left in between. The germline V gene has CDR1 MNHEY and CDR2 SMNVEV (reference sequence). The CDR3 is 12 amino acids. CDR3 amino acids: CASSLSRGAAFF. CDR3 DNA sequence: TGTGCCAGCAGTTTAAGTCGGGGGGCGGCTTTCTTT.

This chain uses TRBV4-1 with TRBJ2-7; D uncertain. Trimming shortened V by 0 bases and J by 3 bases, and 18 bases separated the two germline ends. This CDR3 has 17 amino acids. Germline V gene lookup returns CDR1 MGHRA and CDR2 YSYEKL. CDR3 protein: CASSQEQGLGQYYEQYF. CDR3 nucleotides: TGCGCCAGCAGCCAAGAGCAAGGGCTAGGCCAATACTACGAGCAGTACTTC.

The chain is built from TRBV6-1 and TRBJ2-4; D possibly matches TRBD1 or TRBD2 (6 bases each). V was shortened by 5 bases and J by 3 bases, with 11 bases between the two germline ends. This CDR3 region has 14 residues. CDR1 and CDR2 (germline): MNHNS, SASEGT. In nucleotides, the CDR3 is TGTGCCAGCAGTAGACAGGAGGGCAAAAACATTCAGTACTTC. It encodes CASSRQEGKNIQYF.

V usage is TRBV5-1 and J usage is TRBJ1-5; 10 bases are shared with TRBD1. The CDR3 sequence is 16 residues long. Per the germline V gene, CDR1 is SGHRS and CDR2 is YFSETQ. V lost 1 base and J lost 6; bases outside the gene matches: 7. The CDR3 DNA reads TGCGCCAGCAGCTTGATGGGACAGGGGTCGGGTCAGCCCCAGCATTTT. It encodes CASSLMGQGSGQPQHF.

This chain links TRBV6-5 with TRBJ2-7; 11 nucleotides align to TRBD1. Germline V gives CDR1 MNHEY, CDR2 SVGAGI. CDR3 length equals 13 residues. V trimming: 2 bases; J trimming: 6 bases; junction bases outside the gene matches: 0. The CDR3 spells CASSYGTGGEQYF. Here the CDR3 DNA reads TGTGCCAGCAGTTACGGGACAGGGGGCGAGCAGTACTTC.

CDR3 bases: TGCGCCAGCAGCTCCCAGGGGCACGAGCAGTACTTC. It codes for CASSSQGHEQYF. The chain recombines TRBV5-1 with TRBJ2-5; tentatively, D is TRBD1 (6 bases). Near its end, the DNA agrees better with TRBJ2-7, so the J call may be wrong. The CDR3 covers 12 residues. Germline lookup yields CDR1 SGHRS and CDR2 YFSETQ.

The chain joins TRBV27 to TRBJ2-2, with no clear D. The ends were cut back, 5 bases at V and 0 bases at J, with 4 bases in the middle. Germline CDR1 reads MNHEY; CDR2 reads SMNVEV (reference sequence). This CDR3 is 13 amino acids long. The chain's CDR3 is CASSLPNTGELFF. CDR3 nucleotides: TGTGCCAGCAGTCTCCCGAACACCGGGGAGCTGTTTTTT.

In DNA form, the CDR3 reads TGTGCCAGCAGTGAAATACTAGGACAGGGTAATCAGCCCCAGCATTTT. It encodes CASSEILGQGNQPQHF. J is TRBJ1-5 and V is TRBV6-1; 8 bases are shared with TRBD1. Germline CDR1 MNHNS, CDR2 SASEGT. V shed 2 bases, J shed 4 bases, and the junction held 7 bases outside the gene matches. The CDR3 runs to 16 residues.

This chain links TRBV10-1 with TRBJ1-5, with a tentative D call TRBD1 (6 bases). CDR3 length: 13 amino acids. Trimming cost V 2 bases and J 4 bases, with 6 bases left between them. Germline V gives CDR1 WNHNN, CDR2 SYGVQD (reference sequence). Here the CDR3 reads CASSEQGNQPQHF. The CDR3 bases are TGCGCCAGCAGTGAGCAGGGGAATCAGCCCCAGCATTTT.

The V call is TRBV19, the J call TRBJ1-1, with D maybe TRBD1 (6 bases). The CDR3 runs to 14 residues. V was shortened by 5 bases and J by 1 base, with 11 bases between the two germline ends. Per the germline V gene, CDR1 is LNHDA and CDR2 is SQIVND (reference sequence). CDR3 protein: CASSLRQENTEAFF. For the CDR3, the DNA is TGTGCCAGTAGTCTCCGACAGGAGAACACTGAAGCTTTCTTT.

The chain has TRBV6-5 and TRBJ2-2, with D possibly being TRBD1 (5 bases). CDR1 and CDR2 from the germline V gene are MNHEY and SVGAGI. The CDR3 has 12 amino acids. Deletions cut 6 bases from V and 8 bases from J, with 10 bases between. CDR3 DNA sequence: TGTGCCAGCAGAAGCAGGGTGGGGGAGCTGTTTTTT. Its translation: CASRSRVGELFF.